These T cell receptor beta chains were read from a single sample in a study of T cell responses to AZD1222 COVID-19 vaccine. The method was immunoSEQ multiplex PCR; TCRdb's version includes in-frame clones alone and lacks a portion of them. The sample holds about 130,000 clones, 85% to 95% seen once. The specimen comprised peripheral blood, sampled on day 0 of AZD1222 vaccination. These receptors originate from an adult in good health. Each CDR3 is given with its conserved first and last residue. A D gene is named only where the DNA matches it firmly. Clone size, where shown, is once, few, many, or a class for clones that have expanded.

D gene	V gene	J gene	clone size	CDR3 DNA	CDR3 protein
.	TRBV20-1	TRBJ1-1	.	TGCAGTGCTAGAGCGGGGGCCAACGCTTTCTTT	CSARAGANAFF
.	TRBV7-6	TRBJ2-3	.	TGTGCCAGCAGCTTAGCGGGTGCGGGGTCTCCAGATACGCAGTATTTT	CASSLAGAGSPDTQYF
.	TRBV6-5	TRBJ1-2	.	TGTGCCAGCAGTTTTGGGGTGGGTGGCTACACCTTC	CASSFGVGGYTF
.	TRBV7-8	TRBJ1-5	.	TGTGCCAGCAGCTTCGGAAGGGATCAGCCCCAGCATTTT	CASSFGRDQPQHF
.	TRBV6-6	TRBJ2-7	.	TGTGCCAGCAGTTACTCGGCAAGAAACCCATTCTACGAGCAGTACTTC	CASSYSARNPFYEQYF
.	TRBV5-4	TRBJ2-7	.	TGTGCCAGCAGCCTGGCCGGGACGAACTACGAGCAGTACTTC	CASSLAGTNYEQYF
.	TRBV7-9	TRBJ1-1	few	TGTGCCAGCAGCTTAGAGGGGGGTCTCTATGAAGCTTTCTTT	CASSLEGGLYEAFF
.	TRBV20-1	TRBJ1-1	.	TGCAGTGCTACCCGACAGGTAGAAGCTTTCTTT	CSATRQVEAFF
TRBD2	TRBV2	TRBJ2-1	.	TGTGCCAGCATCCGGACTAGCGGGGACCACTCCTACAATGAGCAGTTCTTC	CASIRTSGDHSYNEQFF
TRBD1	TRBV2	TRBJ1-4	.	TGTGCCAGCAGTTCCAGGACAGGGGGCTTGCGAAAACTGTTTTTT	CASSSRTGGLRKLFF
.	TRBV10-3	TRBJ1-1	.	TGTGCCATCAGTGGGACCCAGACAGGGAACACTGAAGCTTTCTTT	CAISGTQTGNTEAFF
.	TRBV2	TRBJ2-7	.	TGTGCCAGCAGAGTGATGGTAGGCGAGCAGTACTTC	CASRVMVGEQYF
TRBD1	TRBV5-8	TRBJ1-4	.	TGTGCCAGCAGCCGGGCCCGGGACAGGGGTGAAAAACTGTTTTTT	CASSRARDRGEKLFF
TRBD1	TRBV13	TRBJ1-1	.	TGTGCCAGCAGCTTAACCGGGACAGGGTCGTCTGAAGCTTTCTTT	CASSLTGTGSSEAFF
TRBD1	TRBV12-5	TRBJ2-1	.	TGTGCTAGTGGTACTTGGTACAGCGCCCGGGACAGGGATCATGAGCAGTTCTTC	CASGTWYSARDRDHEQFF
.	TRBV9	TRBJ1-1	.	TGTGCCAGCAGCGTCGAGAGTGGAGGGAGCACTGAAGCTTTCTTT	CASSVESGGSTEAFF
.	TRBV5-1	TRBJ2-1	.	TGCGCCAGCAGCCTTTGGGGGGTCGCGTGGGAGCAGTTCTTC	CASSLWGVAWEQFF
.	TRBV4-1	TRBJ2-7	.	TGCGCCAGCAGCCGGGGGACCCGAGGAGGTAACGAGCAGTACTTC	CASSRGTRGGNEQYF
TRBD1	TRBV5-1	TRBJ2-5	.	TGCGCCAGCAGCAGGACAGGGCAAGAGACCCAGTACTTC	CASSRTGQETQYF
TRBD1	TRBV6-6	TRBJ1-3	.	TGTGCCAGCAGCCCCCGACAGGGCTACTCTGGAAACACCATATATTTT	CASSPRQGYSGNTIYF
TRBD2	TRBV2	TRBJ2-2	.	TGTGCCAGCAGGGATAGCGGGGAGCCGAACACCGGGGAGCTGTTTTTT	CASRDSGEPNTGELFF
.	TRBV10-3	TRBJ1-1	.	TGTGCCATCAGTGATCCGGGGGTGAACACTGAAGCTTTCTTT	CAISDPGVNTEAFF
TRBD1	TRBV6-2/TRBV6-3	TRBJ2-5	.	TGTGCCAGCAGCCCGGGACAGTGGCAGACCCAGTACTTC	CASSPGQWQTQYF
.	TRBV27	TRBJ1-1	once	TGTGCCAGCAGTTTACGATTTGGTCTATCGGAAGCTTTCTTT	CASSLRFGLSEAFF
.	TRBV19	TRBJ1-2	.	TGTGCCAGTAGTATCACAGTCGGCTATGGCTACACCTTC	CASSITVGYGYTF
.	TRBV19	TRBJ1-4	.	TGTGCCAGTAGCACCGGGACGCCAACTAATGAAAAACTGTTTTTT	CASSTGTPTNEKLFF
TRBD2	TRBV5-1	TRBJ2-1	.	TGCGCCAGCAGCTTTGGACTAGCGGGGGGGCCAGACTACAATGAGCAGTTCTTC	CASSFGLAGGPDYNEQFF
.	TRBV4-2	TRBJ1-1	.	TGTGCCAGCAGCCTAGACAGATTGAACACTGAAGCTTTCTTT	CASSLDRLNTEAFF
.	TRBV5-1	TRBJ2-5	.	TGCGCCAGCCGACTAGGTGAGACCCAGTACTTC	CASRLGETQYF
TRBD1	TRBV28	TRBJ1-1	.	TGTGCCAGCAGTACAGGGGGAGGTAGCACTGAAGCTTTCTTT	CASSTGGGSTEAFF
.	TRBV27	TRBJ1-5	.	TGTGCCAGCAGTTGGGGAAATACCAATCAGCCCCAGCATTTT	CASSWGNTNQPQHF
.	TRBV7-9	TRBJ2-3	.	TGTGCCAGCAGCTTGGTCACAGGGACCACAGATACGCAGTATTTT	CASSLVTGTTDTQYF
TRBD1	TRBV19	TRBJ1-2	few	TGTGCCACCTCCCGACAGGGCGTTTCTGGCTACACCTTC	CATSRQGVSGYTF
TRBD1	TRBV30	TRBJ1-5	.	TGTGCCTGGAGCGGACAGGGCCCATCGAGAACCCAGCATTTT	CAWSGQGPSRTQHF
.	TRBV15	TRBJ1-4	.	TGTGCCACCAGCAGAGAGGGCAGGGTGAGGAATGAAAAACTGTTTTTT	CATSREGRVRNEKLFF
TRBD1	TRBV2	TRBJ1-2	.	TGTGCCAGCAGACCCGACAGGGAGGAGGGCTACACCTTC	CASRPDREEGYTF
.	TRBV11-3	TRBJ2-1	.	TGTGCCAGCAGCCATGGCGGACAGACCGCCAATGAGCAGTTCTTC	CASSHGGQTANEQFF
TRBD1	TRBV19	TRBJ2-2	.	TGTGCCTCGAACAGGGGGCGTAGTGCCGGGGAGCTGTTTTTT	CASNRGRSAGELFF
.	TRBV18	TRBJ1-6	.	TGTGCCAGCTCACCCCCAACTCCATATTCACCCCTCCACTTT	CASSPPTPYSPLHF
.	TRBV19	TRBJ1-5	.	TGTGCCAGTAGTGAACAGGTTTGGTTACAGCCCCAGCATTTT	CASSEQVWLQPQHF
.	TRBV12-3/TRBV12-4	TRBJ1-1	.	TGTGCCAGCAACTTTCAGGAGAACACTGAAGCTTTCTTT	CASNFQENTEAFF
.	TRBV11-1	TRBJ1-1	.	TGTGCCAGCAGCCCCGGGAGGGGCACTGAAGCTTTCTTT	CASSPGRGTEAFF
.	TRBV2	TRBJ1-1	.	TGTGCCAGCAGTTATAACTATGAAGCTTTCTTT	CASSYNYEAFF
.	TRBV20-1	TRBJ1-2	.	TGCAGTGCTATTGACAGCTATGGCTACACCTTC	CSAIDSYGYTF
.	TRBV9	TRBJ2-2	.	TGTGCCAGCAGCGTTGGGTCAAGGACCTACACCGGGGAGCTGTTTTTT	CASSVGSRTYTGELFF
.	TRBV28	TRBJ1-5	.	TGTGCCAGCAAACCCCACCCACTTACAGGGAGCAATCAGCCCCAGCATTTT	CASKPHPLTGSNQPQHF
TRBD1	TRBV11-2	TRBJ1-6	.	TGTGCCAGCAGCTCTAAAGCAGGGGGCGCGTATAATTCACCCCTCCACTTT	CASSSKAGGAYNSPLHF
TRBD1	TRBV5-1	TRBJ1-1	.	TGCGCCAGCCAGGGGGACACTGAAGCTTTCTTT	CASQGDTEAFF
.	TRBV7-6	TRBJ2-1	.	TGTGCCAGCAGGGGGGGTGGGAAGACCTACAATGAGCAGTTCTTC	CASRGGGKTYNEQFF